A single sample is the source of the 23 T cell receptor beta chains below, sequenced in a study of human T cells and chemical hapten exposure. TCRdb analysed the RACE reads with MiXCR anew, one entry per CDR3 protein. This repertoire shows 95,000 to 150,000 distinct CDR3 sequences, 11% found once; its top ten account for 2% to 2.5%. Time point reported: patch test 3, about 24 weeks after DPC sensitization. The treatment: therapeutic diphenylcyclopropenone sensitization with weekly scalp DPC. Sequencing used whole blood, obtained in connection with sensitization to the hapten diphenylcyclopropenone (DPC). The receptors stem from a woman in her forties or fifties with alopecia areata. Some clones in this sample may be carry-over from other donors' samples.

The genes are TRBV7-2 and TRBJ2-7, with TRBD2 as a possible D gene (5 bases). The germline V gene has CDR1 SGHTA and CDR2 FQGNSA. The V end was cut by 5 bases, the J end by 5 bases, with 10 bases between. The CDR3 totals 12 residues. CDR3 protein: CASSLIGDEQYF. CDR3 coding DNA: TGTGCCAGCAGCCTAATCGGGGACGAGCAGTACTTC.

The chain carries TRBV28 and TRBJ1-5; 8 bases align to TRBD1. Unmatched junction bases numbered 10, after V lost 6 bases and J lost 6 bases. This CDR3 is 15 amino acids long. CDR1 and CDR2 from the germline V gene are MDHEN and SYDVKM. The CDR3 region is CASRPGQASGQPQHF. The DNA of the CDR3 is TGTGCCAGCAGGCCGGGACAGGCATCTGGTCAGCCCCAGCATTTT.

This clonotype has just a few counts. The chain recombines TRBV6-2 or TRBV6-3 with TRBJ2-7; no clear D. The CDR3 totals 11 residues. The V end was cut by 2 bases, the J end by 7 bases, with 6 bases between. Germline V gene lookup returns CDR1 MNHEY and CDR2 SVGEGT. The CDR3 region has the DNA TGTGCCAGCAGTTACGACGAGGAGCAGTACTTC. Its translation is CASSYDEEQYF.

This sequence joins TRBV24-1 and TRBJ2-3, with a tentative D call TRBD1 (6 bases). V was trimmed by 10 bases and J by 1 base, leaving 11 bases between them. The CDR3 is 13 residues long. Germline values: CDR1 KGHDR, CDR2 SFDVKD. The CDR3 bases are TGTGCCACGGGGGACACGGGCACAGATACGCAGTATTTT. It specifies CATGDTGTDTQYF.

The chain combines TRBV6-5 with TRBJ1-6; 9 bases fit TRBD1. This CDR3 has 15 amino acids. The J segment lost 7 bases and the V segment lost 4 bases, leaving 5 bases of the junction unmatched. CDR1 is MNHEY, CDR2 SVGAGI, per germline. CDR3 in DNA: TGTGCCAGCAGTTTCGGGACAGGGCCAAATTCACCCCTCCACTTT. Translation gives CASSFGTGPNSPLHF.

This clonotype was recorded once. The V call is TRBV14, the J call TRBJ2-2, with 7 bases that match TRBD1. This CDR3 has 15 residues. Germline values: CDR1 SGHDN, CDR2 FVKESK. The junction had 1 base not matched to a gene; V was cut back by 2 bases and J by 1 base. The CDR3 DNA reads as TGTGCCAGCAGCCAACACAGGGGGAACACCGGGGAGCTGTTTTTT. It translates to CASSQHRGNTGELFF.

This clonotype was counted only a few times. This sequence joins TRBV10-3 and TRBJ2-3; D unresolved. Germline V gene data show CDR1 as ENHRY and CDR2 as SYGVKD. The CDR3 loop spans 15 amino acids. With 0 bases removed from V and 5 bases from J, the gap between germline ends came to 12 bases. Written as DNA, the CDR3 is TGTGCCATCAGTGAGTCAGATGGGGTCGGAGATACGCAGTATTTT. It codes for CAISESDGVGDTQYF.

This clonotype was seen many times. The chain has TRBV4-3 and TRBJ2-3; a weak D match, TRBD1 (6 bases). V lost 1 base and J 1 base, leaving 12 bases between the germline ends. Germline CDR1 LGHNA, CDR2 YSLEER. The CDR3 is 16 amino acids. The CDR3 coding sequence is TGCGCCAGCAGCCAAGCGTGGGGGCTCCGCACAGATACGCAGTATTTT. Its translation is CASSQAWGLRTDTQYF.

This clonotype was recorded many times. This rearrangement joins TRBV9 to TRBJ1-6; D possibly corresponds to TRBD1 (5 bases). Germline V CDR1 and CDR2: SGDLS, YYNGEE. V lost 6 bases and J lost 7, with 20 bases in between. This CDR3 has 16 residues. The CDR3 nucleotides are TGTGCCAGCACGCCTACACAGGATGCGGGGAATTCACCCCTCCACTTT. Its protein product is CASTPTQDAGNSPLHF.

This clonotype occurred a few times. CDR3 amino acids: CASSLGRGGGQPQHF. The CDR3 coding sequence is TGTGCCAGCAGCTTAGGCAGAGGGGGTGGACAGCCCCAGCATTTT. This chain connects TRBV13 to TRBJ1-5, with a weak D call TRBD1 (6 bases). The length of the CDR3 is 15 residues. Per germline, CDR1 PRHDT and CDR2 FYEKMQ (reference sequence). Trimming shortened V by 0 bases and J by 7 bases, and 13 bases separated the two germline ends.

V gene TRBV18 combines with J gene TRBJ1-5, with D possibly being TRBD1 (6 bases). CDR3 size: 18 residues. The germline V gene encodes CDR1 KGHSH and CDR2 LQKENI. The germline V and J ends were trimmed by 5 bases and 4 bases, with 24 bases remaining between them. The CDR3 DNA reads TGTGCCAGCTCAAACTTACCACCTCAAACAGGGACAAATCAGCCCCAGCATTTT. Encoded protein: CASSNLPPQTGTNQPQHF.

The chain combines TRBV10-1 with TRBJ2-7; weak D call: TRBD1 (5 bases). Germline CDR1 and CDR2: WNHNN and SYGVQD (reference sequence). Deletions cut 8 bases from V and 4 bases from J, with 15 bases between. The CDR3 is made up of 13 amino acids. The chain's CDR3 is CASGPQGQYEQYF. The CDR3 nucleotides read TGCGCCAGCGGTCCCCAGGGCCAGTACGAGCAGTACTTC.

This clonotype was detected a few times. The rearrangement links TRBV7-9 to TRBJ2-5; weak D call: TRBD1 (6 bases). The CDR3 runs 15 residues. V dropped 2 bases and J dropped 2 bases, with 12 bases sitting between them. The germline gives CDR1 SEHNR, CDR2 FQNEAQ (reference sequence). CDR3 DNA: TGTGCCAGCAGCTTATTAAGCGGACAGCAAGAGACCCAGTACTTC. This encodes CASSLLSGQQETQYF.

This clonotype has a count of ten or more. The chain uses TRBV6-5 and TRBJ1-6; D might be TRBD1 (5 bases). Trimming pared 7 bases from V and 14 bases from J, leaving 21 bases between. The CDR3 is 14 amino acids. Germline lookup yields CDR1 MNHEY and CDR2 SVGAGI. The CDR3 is CASTPGTALTTLHF. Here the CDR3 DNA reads TGTGCCAGCACCCCCGGGACGGCCTTAACCACCCTCCACTTT.

The CDR3 protein is CSARGGDGRYEQYF. In nucleotides, the CDR3 is TGCAGTGCTAGAGGGGGGGACGGACGCTACGAGCAGTACTTC. The gene calls are TRBV20-1 and TRBJ2-7; a weak D match, TRBD2 (6 bases). Deletions cut 1 base from V and 3 bases from J, with 13 bases between. The length of the CDR3 is 14 residues. In germline, CDR1 is DFQATT, CDR2 SNEGSKA (reference sequence).

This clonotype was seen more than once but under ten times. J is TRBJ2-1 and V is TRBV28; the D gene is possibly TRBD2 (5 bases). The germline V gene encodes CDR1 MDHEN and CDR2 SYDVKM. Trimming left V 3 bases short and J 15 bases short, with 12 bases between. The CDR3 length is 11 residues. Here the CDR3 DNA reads TGTGCCAGCAGTTTTGGGCGGGCCCTGTTCTTC. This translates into CASSFGRALFF.

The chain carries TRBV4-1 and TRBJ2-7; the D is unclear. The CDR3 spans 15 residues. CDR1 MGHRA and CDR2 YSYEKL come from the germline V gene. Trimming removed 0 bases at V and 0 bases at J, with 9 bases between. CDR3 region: CASSQERSSSYEQYF. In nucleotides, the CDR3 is TGCGCCAGCAGCCAAGAACGTAGCAGCTCCTACGAGCAGTACTTC.

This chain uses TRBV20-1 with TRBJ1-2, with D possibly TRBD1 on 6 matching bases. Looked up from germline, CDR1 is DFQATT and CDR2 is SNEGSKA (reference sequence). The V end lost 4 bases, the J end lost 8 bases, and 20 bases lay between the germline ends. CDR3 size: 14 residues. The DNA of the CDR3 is TGCAGTGCTACTTTACAGGGTACCGCAGGGGGCTACACCTTC. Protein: CSATLQGTAGGYTF.

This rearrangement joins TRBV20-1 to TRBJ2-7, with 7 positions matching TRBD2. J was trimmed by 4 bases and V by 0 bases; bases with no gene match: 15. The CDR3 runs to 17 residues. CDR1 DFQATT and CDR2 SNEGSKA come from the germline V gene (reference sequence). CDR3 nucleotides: TGCAGTGCTAGAGACGGGGGGTCGCGGTTCAAGATTTACGAGCAGTACTTC. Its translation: CSARDGGSRFKIYEQYF.

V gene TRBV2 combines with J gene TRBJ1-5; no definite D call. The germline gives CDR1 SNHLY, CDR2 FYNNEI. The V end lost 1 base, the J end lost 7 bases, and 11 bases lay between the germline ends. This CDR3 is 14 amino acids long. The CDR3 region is CASSEGREWQPQHF. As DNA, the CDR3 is TGTGCCAGCAGTGAAGGGAGGGAATGGCAGCCCCAGCATTTT.

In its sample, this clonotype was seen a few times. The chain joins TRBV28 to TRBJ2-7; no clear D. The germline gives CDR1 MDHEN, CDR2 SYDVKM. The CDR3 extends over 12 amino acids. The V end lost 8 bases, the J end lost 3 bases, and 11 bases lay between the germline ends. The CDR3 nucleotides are TGTGCCAGCGTGGGTGGGCTCTACGAGCAGTACTTC. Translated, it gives CASVGGLYEQYF. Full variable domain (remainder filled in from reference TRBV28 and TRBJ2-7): DVKVTQSSRYLVKRTGEKVFLECVQDMDHENMFWYRQDPGLGLRLIYFSYDVKMKEKGDIPEGYSVSREKKERFSLILESASTNQTSMYLCASVGGLYEQYFGPGTRLTVT.

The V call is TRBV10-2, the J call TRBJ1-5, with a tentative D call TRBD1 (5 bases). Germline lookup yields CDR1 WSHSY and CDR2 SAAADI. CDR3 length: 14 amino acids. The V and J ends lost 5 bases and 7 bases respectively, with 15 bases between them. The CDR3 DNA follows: TGCGCCAGCAGTCCGGACACCTTCACGCAGCCCCAGCATTTT. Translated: CASSPDTFTQPQHF.

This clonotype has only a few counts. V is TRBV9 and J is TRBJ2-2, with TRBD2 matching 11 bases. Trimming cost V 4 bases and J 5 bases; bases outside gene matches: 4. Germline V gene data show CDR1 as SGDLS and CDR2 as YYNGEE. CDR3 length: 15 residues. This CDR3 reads CASSRGLAATGELFF. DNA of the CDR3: TGTGCCAGCAGCCGGGGACTAGCGGCTACCGGGGAGCTGTTTTTT. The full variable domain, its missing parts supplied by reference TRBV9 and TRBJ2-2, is DSGVTQTPKHLITATGQRVTLRCSPRSGDLSVYWYQQSLDQGLQFLIQYYNGEERAKGNILERFSAQQFPDLHSELNLSSLELGDSALYFCASSRGLAATGELFFGEGSRLTVL.